These 17 T cell receptor beta chains share one sample of origin, sequenced in a study of OX40 agonist ivuxolimab in advanced cancers. Clones were read by immunoSEQ multiplex PCR, and TCRdb kept only the in-frame ones, dropping some. The sample shows about 22,000 clones, around 80% of them seen only once. The specimen comprised CD4+ or CD8+ T cells sorted from blood, sampled in a trial of the OX40 agonist ivuxolimab. The receptors were sampled from an adult with an advanced solid tumor such as melanoma, head and neck, liver or kidney cancer.

The gene calls are TRBV28 and TRBJ2-1; D perhaps matches TRBD1 (6 bases). The V end was cut by 8 bases, the J end by 4 bases, with 15 bases between. CDR1 and CDR2 (germline): MDHEN, SYDVKM. The CDR3 spans 14 residues. The CDR3 spells CASADRPIYNEQFF. In DNA, the CDR3 is TGTGCCAGCGCGGACAGACCTATTTACAATGAGCAGTTCTTC. The full variable domain, in which reference TRBV28 and TRBJ2-1 provide the parts outside the CDR3, is DVKVTQSSRYLVKRTGEKVFLECVQDMDHENMFWYRQDPGLGLRLIYFSYDVKMKEKGDIPEGYSVSREKKERFSLILESASTNQTSMYLCASADRPIYNEQFFGPGTRLTVL.

J is TRBJ2-7 and V is TRBV15; D is ambiguous. This CDR3 has 13 amino acids. Germline V lookup: CDR1 LNHNV, CDR2 YYDKDF (reference sequence). Trimming pared 0 bases from V and 5 bases from J, leaving 8 bases between. The CDR3 bases are TGTGCCACCAGCAGAGATCTGGGGAACGAGCAGTACTTC. Amino acid sequence: CATSRDLGNEQYF.

The chain has TRBV5-5 and TRBJ1-2; no reliable D call. The CDR3 loop spans 12 amino acids. V was shortened by 2 bases and J by 8 bases, with 10 bases between the two germline ends. CDR1 SGHKS and CDR2 YYEKEE come from the germline V gene (reference sequence). The CDR3 is CASSLVGWGYTF. The CDR3 bases are TGTGCCAGCAGCTTAGTGGGCTGGGGCTACACCTTC.

The rearrangement uses TRBV9 and TRBJ2-7; D might be TRBD1 or TRBD2, each matching 5 bases. The CDR3 extends over 16 amino acids. The V and J ends lost 0 bases and 0 bases respectively, with 13 bases between them. The germline V gene encodes CDR1 SGDLS and CDR2 YYNGEE. The CDR3 sequence is CASSVGGTGLSYEQYF. The CDR3 DNA sequence: TGTGCCAGCAGCGTAGGAGGAACGGGGCTCTCCTACGAGCAGTACTTC.

The genes are TRBV9 and TRBJ2-7, with 7 bases fitting TRBD2. V trimming: 3 bases; J trimming: 6 bases; junction bases outside the gene matches: 9. Germline V gene lookup returns CDR1 SGDLS and CDR2 YYNGEE. The CDR3 spans 14 residues. Written as DNA, the CDR3 is TGTGCCAGCAGCGAACTGCGGGAGTCCGGCGAGCAGTACTTC. Translation: CASSELRESGEQYF.

This chain joins TRBV11-2 and TRBJ1-5; D may be TRBD1 (6 bases). Trimming shortened V by 3 bases and J by 0 bases, and 9 bases separated the two germline ends. From germline, CDR1 is SGHAT and CDR2 FQNNGV. The CDR3 has 15 amino acids. CDR3 nucleotides: TGTGCCAGCAGCTTCGACAGGTTTAGCAATCAGCCCCAGCATTTT. It codes for CASSFDRFSNQPQHF.

This sequence joins TRBV7-2 and TRBJ2-1; 14 bases align to TRBD2. Germline CDR1 is SGHTA and CDR2 is FQGNSA. V lost 5 bases to trimming and J lost 10 bases; unmatched junction nucleotides: 10. The CDR3 loop spans 16 amino acids. The DNA for the CDR3 is TGTGCCAGCAGCCGATCGACTAGCGGGGGGGACGGGGAGCAGTTCTTC. Translation gives CASSRSTSGGDGEQFF.

In its sample, this clone was seen once. The V and J genes are TRBV4-1 and TRBJ2-3; a weak D match, TRBD2 (5 bases). Between the trimmed V and J ends, which lost 4 bases and 0 bases, there was a span of 17 bases. The germline V gene has CDR1 MGHRA and CDR2 YSYEKL. This CDR3 spans 17 amino acids. CDR3 in DNA: TGCGCCAGCAGCCCCAAGATCCTAAGGGAGAGCACAGATACGCAGTATTTT. Translating gives CASSPKILRESTDTQYF.

The CDR3 spells CASSPPSQGNTGELFF. For the CDR3, the DNA is TGTGCCAGCTCACCACCGAGCCAGGGGAACACCGGGGAGCTGTTTTTT. The V call is TRBV18, the J call TRBJ2-2, with D possibly matching TRBD1 (5 bases). There are 16 residues in the CDR3. V lost 0 bases and J lost 1, with 9 bases in between. Germline V gene lookup returns CDR1 KGHSH and CDR2 LQKENI.

The rearrangement links TRBV5-1 to TRBJ2-3, with TRBD2 as a possible D gene (6 bases). The germline V and J ends were trimmed by 0 bases and 4 bases, with 9 bases remaining between them. Per the germline V gene, CDR1 is SGHRS and CDR2 is YFSETQ. The CDR3 is 14 amino acids. CDR3 in amino acids: CASSLETSPDTQYF. DNA for the CDR3: TGCGCCAGCAGCTTGGAAACTAGCCCAGATACGCAGTATTTT.

The V call is TRBV5-6, the J call TRBJ1-1; D is ambiguous. CDR1 is SGHDT, CDR2 YYEEEE, per germline. This CDR3 contains 16 residues. The V and J ends lost 2 bases and 3 bases respectively, with 17 bases between them. DNA of the CDR3: TGTGCCAGCAGCTTCAGGTCGAGTACGTTGTACACTGAAGCTTTCTTT. Translation gives CASSFRSSTLYTEAFF.

The chain carries TRBV11-2 and TRBJ2-7, with D perhaps TRBD1 (6 bases). The CDR3 has 14 amino acids. CDR1 and CDR2 from the germline V gene are SGHAT and FQNNGV. V was trimmed by 1 base and J by 3 bases, leaving 10 bases between them. DNA for the CDR3: TGTGCCAGCAGCTTAGTGACAGGTGACTACGAGCAGTACTTC. Amino acids: CASSLVTGDYEQYF.

The chain links TRBV7-1 to TRBJ2-7; D possibly corresponds to TRBD2 (5 bases). TRBV7-1 carries the ORF label, with uncertain function. V was pared by 4 bases and J by 2 bases, with 9 bases between. This CDR3 is 13 amino acids long. CDR3 sequence reads: CASSWWEPYEQYF. The DNA for the CDR3 is TGTGCCAGCAGCTGGTGGGAGCCCTACGAGCAGTACTTC.

This clone was observed once. This chain uses TRBV30 with TRBJ2-5; TRBD2 matches 10 bases. Germline-derived CDR1 and CDR2 are GTSNPN and SVGIG (reference sequence). The CDR3 consists of 13 residues. Unmatched junction bases numbered 4, after V lost 2 bases and J lost 7 bases. CDR3 nucleotides: TGTGCCTGGAGTACTAGCGGGAAAGGGACCCAGTACTTC. This encodes CAWSTSGKGTQYF.

This sequence joins TRBV5-1 and TRBJ2-1, with D tentatively TRBD2 (6 bases). Germline V gene lookup returns CDR1 SGHRS and CDR2 YFSETQ. The CDR3 runs to 13 residues. V lost 4 bases, J lost 7 bases, and 12 bases lay in between. The CDR3 loop reads CASSPRLVNEQFF. The CDR3 DNA sequence: TGCGCCAGCAGCCCCCGACTAGTGAATGAGCAGTTCTTC.

The V and J genes are TRBV14 and TRBJ2-2; 9 positions match TRBD2. The CDR3 consists of 16 residues. V was clipped by 4 bases and J by 5 bases; unmatched bases: 8. Germline-derived CDR1 and CDR2 are SGHDN and FVKESK. The CDR3 protein is CASSPRLAVTTGELFF. CDR3 in DNA: TGTGCCAGCAGCCCACGACTAGCGGTGACTACCGGGGAGCTGTTTTTT.

The chain couples TRBV11-2 to TRBJ2-2; 11 positions match TRBD2. The CDR3 contains 18 residues. The trim removed 1 base at V and 0 bases at J, leaving 4 bases unmatched. Germline V lookup: CDR1 SGHAT, CDR2 FQNNGV. The CDR3 nucleotides read TGTGCCAGCAGCTTAGCGCTAGCGGGGGGCACGAACACCGGGGAGCTGTTTTTT. It is translated as CASSLALAGGTNTGELFF.